Sequencing of this TCR beta chain was carried out in a study of cytomegalovirus exposure and HLA in healthy donors. Study results and caveats: Within the data, a cluster of highly shared sequence variants was likely a sequencing artifact. Cytomegalovirus association was assigned to over 150 TCR beta chains.

Vbeta (60) and Jbeta (13) primers were used in the PCR. The protocol was immunoSEQ multiplex PCR, while the TCRdb copy is restricted to in-frame clones and leaves out a portion. The sample consists of 130,000 or so clones, 66% of them appearing once. Remarks on this clone: The antigen remains undetermined.

The CDR3 sequence is 14 residues long. Germline loops: CDR1 MNHNY, CDR2 SVGAGI (reference sequence). V was shortened by 7 bases and J by 8 bases, with 20 bases between the two germline ends. Sequenced input: PBMCs. The source is a woman aged 55-69 years in good health and CMV-seronegative. The rearrangement uses TRBV6-6 and TRBJ1-2; D might be TRBD1 (6 bases). Here the CDR3 DNA reads TGTGCCAGCAACCTTATACAGGGAGCAAGAGGCTACACCTTC. Protein sequence: CASNLIQGARGYTF.